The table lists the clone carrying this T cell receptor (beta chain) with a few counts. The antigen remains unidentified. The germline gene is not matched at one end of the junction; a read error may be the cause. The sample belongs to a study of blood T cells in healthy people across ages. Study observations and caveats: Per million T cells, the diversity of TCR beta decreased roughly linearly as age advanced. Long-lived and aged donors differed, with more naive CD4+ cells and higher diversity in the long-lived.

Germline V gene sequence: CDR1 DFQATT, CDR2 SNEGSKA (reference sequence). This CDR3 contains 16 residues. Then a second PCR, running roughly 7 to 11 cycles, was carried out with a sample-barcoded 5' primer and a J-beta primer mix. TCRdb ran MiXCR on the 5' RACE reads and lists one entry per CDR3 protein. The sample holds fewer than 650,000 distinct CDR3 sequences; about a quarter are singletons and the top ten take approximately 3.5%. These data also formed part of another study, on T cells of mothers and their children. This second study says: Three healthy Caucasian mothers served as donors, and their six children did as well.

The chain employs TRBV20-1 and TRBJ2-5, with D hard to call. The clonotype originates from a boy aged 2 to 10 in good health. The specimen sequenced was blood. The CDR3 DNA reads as TGCAGTGCTAGTTTAGAATTCAGAGCGAGAGACAATGAGCAGTTTTTC. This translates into CSASLEFRARDNEQFF.